This TCR beta chain was sequenced in a study of blood T cell repertoires in COVID-19. Looking at the study overall: The United States, Italy and Spain supplied acute and convalescent COVID-19 samples. T cells, B-cell-depleted T cells, or PBMCs supplied cDNA or gDNA.

Germline V gene lookup returns CDR1 MNHNS and CDR2 SASEGT. The CDR3 has 15 residues. V lost 1 base to trimming and J lost 1 base, with 11 bases between them. Per the original methods: Estimates of nucleated cell counts were drawn from the amplification of reference gene primers. Method: immunoSEQ multiplex PCR; TCRdb's copy keeps in-frame clones and lacks some. V, J and clone size are taken as reported in that table, and D and trimming were inferred from the DNA itself. The sample records around 150,000 clones, under 90% being singletons. This chain joins TRBV6-1 and TRBJ2-7; D remains unclear. This sequence was found in a woman aged 55 to 70 with active or convalescent COVID-19. The sequenced material came from peripheral blood. The DNA for the CDR3 is TGTGCCAGCAGTGAAGGACCGGCGGTATCCTACGAGCAGTACTTC. Protein product: CASSEGPAVSYEQYF.